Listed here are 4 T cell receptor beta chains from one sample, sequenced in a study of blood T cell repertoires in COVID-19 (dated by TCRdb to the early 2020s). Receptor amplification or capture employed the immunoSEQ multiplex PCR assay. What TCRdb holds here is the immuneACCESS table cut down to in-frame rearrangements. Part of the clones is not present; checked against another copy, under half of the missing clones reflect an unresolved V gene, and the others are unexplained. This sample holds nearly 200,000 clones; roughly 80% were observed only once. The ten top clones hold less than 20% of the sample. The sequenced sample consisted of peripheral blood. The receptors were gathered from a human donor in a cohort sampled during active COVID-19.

CDR3 nucleotide sequence: TGCAGTGCTAGCGAGGATTCACCCCTCCACTTT. Encoded protein: CSASEDSPLHF. The rearrangement links TRBV20-1 to TRBJ1-6; no clear D. The ends were cut back, 3 bases at V and 8 bases at J, with 5 bases in the middle. CDR1 and CDR2 from the germline V gene are DFQATT and SNEGSKA (reference sequence). There are 11 residues in the CDR3.

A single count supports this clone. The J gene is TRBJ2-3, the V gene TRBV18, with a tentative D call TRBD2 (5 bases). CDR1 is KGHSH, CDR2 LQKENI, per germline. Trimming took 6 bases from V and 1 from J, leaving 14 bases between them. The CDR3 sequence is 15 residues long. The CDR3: CASSPGRGRTDTQYF. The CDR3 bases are TGTGCCAGCTCCCCCGGCCGGGGTCGCACAGATACGCAGTATTTT.

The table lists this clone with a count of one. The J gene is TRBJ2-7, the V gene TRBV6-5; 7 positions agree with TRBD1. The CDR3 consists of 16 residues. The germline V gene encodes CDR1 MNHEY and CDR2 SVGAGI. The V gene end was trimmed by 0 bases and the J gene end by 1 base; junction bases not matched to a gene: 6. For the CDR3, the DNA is TGTGCCAGCAGTTACTCCGGGACAGCGACTTCCTACGAGCAGTACTTC. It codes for CASSYSGTATSYEQYF.

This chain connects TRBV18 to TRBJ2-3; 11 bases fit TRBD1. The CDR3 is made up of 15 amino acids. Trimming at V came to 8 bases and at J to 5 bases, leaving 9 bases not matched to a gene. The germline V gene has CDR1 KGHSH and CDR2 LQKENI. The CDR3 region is CASARGQGAVDTQYF. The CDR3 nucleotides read TGTGCCAGCGCGAGAGGACAGGGGGCCGTAGATACGCAGTATTTT.